Given below is one TCR beta chain in context. Its antigen is currently unknown. There were no recent acute infections or vaccinations among the donors, who were healthy HIV-negative adults. This record belongs to a study of shared clonotypes between healthy human individuals. General study results and limits: A handful of donors held 4.5% to 5% of naive CD4 clonotypes in common.

Method: immunoSEQ multiplex PCR; TCRdb's copy keeps in-frame clones and lacks some. The sample contains millions of clones, around 95% of which appear only once. The CDR3 runs to 15 residues. V was clipped by 3 bases and J by 4 bases, with 12 bases between them. The germline V gene has CDR1 SEHNR and CDR2 FQNEAQ (reference sequence). This TCR derives from a man younger than 35 in good health. Sequences were obtained from naive CD4+ T cells sorted from blood. Subset in this sample: CD45RA+ positively selected. V usage is TRBV7-9 and J usage is TRBJ2-2, with a possible D match to TRBD2 (5 bases). CDR3 residues: CASSFGGLSTGELFF. The CDR3 DNA reads TGTGCCAGCAGCTTTGGCGGGCTAAGCACCGGGGAGCTGTTTTTT.